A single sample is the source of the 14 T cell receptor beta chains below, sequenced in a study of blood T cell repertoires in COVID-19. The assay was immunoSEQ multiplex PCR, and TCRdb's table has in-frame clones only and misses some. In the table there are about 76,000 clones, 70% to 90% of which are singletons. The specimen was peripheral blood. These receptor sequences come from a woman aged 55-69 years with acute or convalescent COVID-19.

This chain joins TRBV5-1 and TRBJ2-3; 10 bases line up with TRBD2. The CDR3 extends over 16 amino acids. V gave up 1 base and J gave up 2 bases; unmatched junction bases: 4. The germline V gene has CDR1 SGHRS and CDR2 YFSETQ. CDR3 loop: CASSLTSGVPTDTQYF. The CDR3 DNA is TGCGCCAGCAGCTTGACTAGCGGGGTTCCCACAGATACGCAGTATTTT.

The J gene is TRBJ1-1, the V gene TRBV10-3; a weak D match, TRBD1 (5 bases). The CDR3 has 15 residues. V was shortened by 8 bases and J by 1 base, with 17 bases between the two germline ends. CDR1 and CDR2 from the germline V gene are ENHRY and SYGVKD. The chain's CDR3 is CAIHKGRDRNTEAFF. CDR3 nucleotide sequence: TGTGCCATCCATAAGGGGAGGGATCGGAACACTGAAGCTTTCTTT.

The DNA for the CDR3 is TGTGCCATCAGTCCAGGGTCAGAGGGCAATCAGCCCCAGCATTTT. Its translation: CAISPGSEGNQPQHF. The chain uses TRBV10-3 and TRBJ1-5, with D possibly matching TRBD1 (5 bases). The CDR3 sequence is 15 residues long. V was trimmed by 5 bases and J by 2 bases, leaving 13 bases between them. Germline V gene sequence: CDR1 ENHRY, CDR2 SYGVKD.

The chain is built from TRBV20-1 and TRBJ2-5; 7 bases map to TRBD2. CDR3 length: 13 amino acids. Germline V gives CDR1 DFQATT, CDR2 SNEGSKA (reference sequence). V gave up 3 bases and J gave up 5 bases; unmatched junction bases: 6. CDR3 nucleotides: TGCAGTGCTAGTACCGGGGGGACGGAGACCCAGTACTTC. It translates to CSASTGGTETQYF.

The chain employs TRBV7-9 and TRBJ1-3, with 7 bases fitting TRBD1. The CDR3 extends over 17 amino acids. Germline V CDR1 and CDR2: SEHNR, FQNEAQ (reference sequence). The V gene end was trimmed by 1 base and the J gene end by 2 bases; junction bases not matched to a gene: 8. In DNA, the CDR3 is TGTGCCAGCAGCTTAGGACGACAGGGTGAAGCTGGAAACACCATATATTTT. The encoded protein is CASSLGRQGEAGNTIYF.

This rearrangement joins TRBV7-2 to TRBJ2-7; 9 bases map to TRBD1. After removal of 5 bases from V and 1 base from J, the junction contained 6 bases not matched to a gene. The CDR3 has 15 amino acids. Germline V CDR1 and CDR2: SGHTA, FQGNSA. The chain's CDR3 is CASSRGDRESYEQYF. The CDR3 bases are TGTGCCAGCAGCCGGGGGGACAGGGAATCCTACGAGCAGTACTTC.

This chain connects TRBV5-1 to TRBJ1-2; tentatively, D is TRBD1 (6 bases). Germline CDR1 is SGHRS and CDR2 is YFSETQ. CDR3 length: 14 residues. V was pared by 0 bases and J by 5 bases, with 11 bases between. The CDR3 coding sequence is TGCGCCAGCAGCTTGGCACAGGGAGGGTATGGCTACACCTTC. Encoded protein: CASSLAQGGYGYTF.

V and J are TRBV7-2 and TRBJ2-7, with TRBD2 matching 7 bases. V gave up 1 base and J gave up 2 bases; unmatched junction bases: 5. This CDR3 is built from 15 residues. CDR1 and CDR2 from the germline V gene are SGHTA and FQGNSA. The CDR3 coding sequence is TGTGCCAGCAGCTTAGTCGGGACTACCCCCTACGAGCAGTACTTC. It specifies CASSLVGTTPYEQYF.

As DNA, the CDR3 is TGTGCCAGCATTAAACAGGGGGCGCCCAAAAACATTCAGTACTTC. This sequence encodes CASIKQGAPKNIQYF. The V and J genes are TRBV21-1 and TRBJ2-4; the D call of TRBD1 is as the table states it, not checked on the DNA. TRBV21-1 is a documented pseudogene. This CDR3 region has 15 residues.

This chain's CDR3 is CASSRGTGVAEAFF. DNA for the CDR3: TGTGCCAGCAGCCGAGGGACAGGGGTGGCTGAAGCTTTCTTT. This chain connects TRBV7-9 to TRBJ1-1, with TRBD1 identical over 10 bases. There are 14 residues in the CDR3. After removal of 5 bases from V and 6 bases from J, the junction contained 6 bases not matched to a gene. The germline V gene has CDR1 SEHNR and CDR2 FQNEAQ (reference sequence).

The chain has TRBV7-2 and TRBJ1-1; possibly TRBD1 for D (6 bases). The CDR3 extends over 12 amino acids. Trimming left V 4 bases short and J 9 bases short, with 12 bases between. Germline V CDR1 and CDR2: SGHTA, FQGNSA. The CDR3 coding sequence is TGTGCCAGCAGCTACAGGGAAGGTCAAGCTTTCTTT. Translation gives CASSYREGQAFF. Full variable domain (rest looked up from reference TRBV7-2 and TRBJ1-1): GAGVSQSPSNKVTEKGKDVELRCDPISGHTALYWYRQSLGQGLEFLIYFQGNSAPDKSGLPSDRFSAERTGGSVSTLTIQRTQQEDSAVYLCASSYREGQAFFGQGTRLTVV.

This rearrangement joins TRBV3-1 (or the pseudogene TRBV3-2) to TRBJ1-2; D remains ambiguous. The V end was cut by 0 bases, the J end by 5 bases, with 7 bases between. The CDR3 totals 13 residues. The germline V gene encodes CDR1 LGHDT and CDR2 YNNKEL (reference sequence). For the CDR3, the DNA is TGTGCCAGCAGCCAAGAAACTGAGTATGGCTACACCTTC. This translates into CASSQETEYGYTF.

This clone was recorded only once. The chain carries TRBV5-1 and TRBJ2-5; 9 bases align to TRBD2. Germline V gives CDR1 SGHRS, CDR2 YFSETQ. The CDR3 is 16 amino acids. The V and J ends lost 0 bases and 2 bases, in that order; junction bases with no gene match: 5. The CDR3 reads CASSLGRGGSQETQYF. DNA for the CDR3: TGCGCCAGCAGCTTGGGGCGGGGGGGATCTCAAGAGACCCAGTACTTC.

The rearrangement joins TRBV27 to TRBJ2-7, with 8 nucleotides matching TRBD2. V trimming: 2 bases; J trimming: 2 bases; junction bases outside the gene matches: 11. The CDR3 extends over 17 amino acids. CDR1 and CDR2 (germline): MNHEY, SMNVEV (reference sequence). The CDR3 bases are TGTGCCAGCAGTTTAGAGCCTAGCGGGTTTGGTCCCTACGAGCAGTACTTC. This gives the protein CASSLEPSGFGPYEQYF.